Sequencing of this T cell receptor (beta chain) was carried out in a study of T cell responses to AZD1222 COVID-19 vaccine. This CDR3 is 13 amino acids long. CDR1 is SGDLS and CDR2 is YYNGEE in the germline V gene. The V end was cut by 7 bases, the J end by 3 bases, with 13 bases between. Repertoires were generated with immunoSEQ multiplex PCR, while TCRdb's copy carries only in-frame clones and drops some. The sample yields roughly 76,000 clones, over 75% seen once. Specimen: peripheral blood, collected on day 0 of AZD1222 vaccination. The receptor was isolated from an adult in good health. The rearrangement uses TRBV9 and TRBJ1-2; possibly TRBD1 for D (6 bases). The CDR3 loop reads CASSRQEHYGYTF. CDR3 nucleotide sequence: TGTGCCAGCTCCCGACAGGAACACTATGGCTACACCTTC.